This T cell receptor beta chain was documented in a study of blood T cells in healthy people across ages. General study findings and limits: Estimated diversity, derived from one million T cells, was regarded as an underestimate.

Only a few counts were recorded for this clonotype. The target antigen is unknown. This CDR3 region has 13 residues. In germline, CDR1 is DFQATT, CDR2 SNEGSKA (reference sequence). V gave up 6 bases and J gave up 0 bases, with 11 bases separating them. A sample-barcoded 5' primer and a J-beta primer mix were used in a second PCR of roughly 7 to 11 cycles. The template-switch adaptor, which had 12 random nucleotides, put a tag on each cDNA molecule. From the 5' RACE reads, TCRdb called clonotypes with MiXCR, one entry per CDR3 protein. The repertoire holds 2 million or so distinct CDR3 sequences, with about 49% as singletons.

V is TRBV20-1 and J is TRBJ2-5; possibly TRBD2 for D (5 bases). The sample taken for sequencing was blood. The TCR was taken from a woman aged 40 to 49 in good health. CDR3 loop: CSALLTNQETQYF. The CDR3 nucleotides are TGCAGTGCCCTACTGACTAACCAAGAGACCCAGTACTTC.